A single sample gave rise to the 17 T cell receptor beta chains below, sequenced in a study of cytomegalovirus exposure and HLA in healthy donors. PCR used 60 Vbeta primers and 13 Jbeta primers. Measured with immunoSEQ multiplex PCR; TCRdb has only the in-frame clones, and not every one. The sample lists 150,000 to 200,000 clones; about 81% were seen once. What was sequenced was PBMCs. These receptors were collected from a girl aged 10-17 years in good health and CMV-seropositive.

V usage is TRBV5-6 and J usage is TRBJ2-5, with a possible D match to TRBD1 (6 bases). CDR1 is SGHDT and CDR2 is YYEEEE in the germline V gene. The CDR3 runs to 17 residues. V gave up 0 bases and J gave up 4 bases, with 19 bases separating them. The chain's CDR3 is CASSLEPSPLGAETQYF. Written as DNA, the CDR3 is TGTGCCAGCAGCTTGGAGCCTAGCCCATTGGGGGCAGAGACCCAGTACTTC.

J is TRBJ1-1 and V is TRBV9; 8 bases fit TRBD1. Per the germline V gene, CDR1 is SGDLS and CDR2 is YYNGEE. This CDR3 is 16 amino acids long. V gave up 3 bases and J gave up 1 base; unmatched junction bases: 8. The CDR3 DNA sequence: TGTGCCAGCAGCGCTTATCCAGGGGGCGGGAACACTGAAGCTTTCTTT. Its translation is CASSAYPGGGNTEAFF.

The rearrangement uses TRBV15 and TRBJ2-7; maybe TRBD2 (6 bases). The CDR3 totals 15 residues. CDR1 is LNHNV and CDR2 is YYDKDF in the germline V gene (reference sequence). V was pared by 2 bases and J by 3 bases, with 14 bases between. The CDR3 DNA reads TGTGCCACCAGCAGACTTTCCACAGCGGGCTACGAGCAGTACTTC. This sequence encodes CATSRLSTAGYEQYF.

The rearrangement joins TRBV12-5 to TRBJ1-1; D remains ambiguous. This CDR3 region has 14 residues. Trimming removed 0 bases from V and 4 bases from J, with 9 bases in between. Germline assignment: CDR1 LGHNT and CDR2 FRNRAP. CDR3 loop: CASGLVGVSTEAFF. The DNA for the CDR3 is TGTGCTAGTGGTTTGGTCGGGGTTAGCACTGAAGCTTTCTTT.

This clone was detected a few times. V usage is TRBV6-5 and J usage is TRBJ1-5, with 8 bases fitting TRBD1. V shed 0 bases and J 6 bases; nucleotides not matched to a gene: 4. The CDR3 runs 15 residues. CDR1 and CDR2 from the germline V gene are MNHEY and SVGAGI. In DNA, the CDR3 is TGTGCCAGCAGTTACTCGGCAGGGGGCAGTCAGCCCCAGCATTTT. Translated, it gives CASSYSAGGSQPQHF.

The rearrangement joins TRBV6-1 to TRBJ2-7; 7 nucleotides agree with TRBD2. The CDR3 covers 14 residues. V lost 4 bases to trimming and J lost 6 bases; unmatched junction nucleotides: 9. Germline CDR1 reads MNHNS; CDR2 reads SASEGT. The CDR3 sequence: CASSGDYRGSEQYF. The CDR3 region has the DNA TGTGCCAGCAGTGGGGACTATCGGGGGTCCGAGCAGTACTTC.

This rearrangement joins TRBV7-6 to TRBJ2-3; TRBD2 matches 8 bases. The CDR3 consists of 18 residues. After removal of 5 bases from V and 4 bases from J, the junction contained 17 bases not matched to a gene. Germline V lookup: CDR1 SGHVS, CDR2 FNYEAQ. The CDR3: CASSLQSGRGAQADTQYF. The CDR3 nucleotides are TGTGCCAGCAGCCTACAAAGCGGGAGAGGGGCTCAGGCAGATACGCAGTATTTT. Complete variable domain (other parts from reference TRBV7-6 and TRBJ2-3): GAGVSQSPRYKVTKRGQDVALRCDPISGHVSLYWYRQALGQGPEFLTYFNYEAQQDKSGLPNDRFSAERPEGSISTLTIQRTEQRDSAMYRCASSLQSGRGAQADTQYFGPGTRLTVL.

The J gene is TRBJ1-4, the V gene TRBV30; 8 nucleotides match TRBD1. The germline CDR1 and CDR2 sequences are GTSNPN and SVGIG (reference sequence). V gave up 2 bases and J gave up 8 bases; unmatched junction bases: 10. This CDR3 has 15 residues. Written as DNA, the CDR3 is TGTGCCTGGAGTCTCCGGACAGGGTTAGGCGAAAAACTGTTTTTT. Protein product: CAWSLRTGLGEKLFF.

The V and J genes are TRBV10-3 and TRBJ2-5; TRBD2 agrees at 10 bases. J gave up 1 base and V 0 bases, and 5 bases lay outside the gene matches. This CDR3 is 17 amino acids long. Germline V CDR1 and CDR2: ENHRY, SYGVKD. CDR3 residues: CAISESLGLAAQETQYF. The CDR3 nucleotides read TGTGCCATCAGTGAGTCGTTAGGACTAGCGGCCCAAGAGACCCAGTACTTC.

On this clone itself: The junction departs from the called germline gene at one end, perhaps through a read error. The rearrangement joins TRBV7-9 to TRBJ1-5; D not certain. In germline, CDR1 is SEHNR, CDR2 FQNEAQ (reference sequence). The CDR3 contains 15 residues. The CDR3 protein is CSSSLDADSNQPQHF. DNA of the CDR3: TGTTCCAGCAGCTTAGACGCAGATAGCAATCAGCCCCAGCATTTT. Complete variable domain (other parts from reference TRBV7-9 and TRBJ1-5): DTGVSQNPRHKITKRGQNVTFRCDPISEHNRLYWYRQTLGQGPEFLTYFQNEAQLEKSRLLSDRFSAERPKGSFSTLEIQRTEQGDSAMYLCSSSLDADSNQPQHFGDGTRLSIL.

The chain recombines TRBV2 with TRBJ2-2; TRBD1 matches 10 bases. The length of the CDR3 is 18 residues. J gave up 0 bases and V 5 bases, and 9 bases lay outside the gene matches. Germline V lookup: CDR1 SNHLY, CDR2 FYNNEI. The CDR3 reads CASSLSGTGVPNTGELFF. As DNA, the CDR3 is TGTGCCAGCAGTCTATCCGGGACAGGGGTCCCGAACACCGGGGAGCTGTTTTTT. Full variable domain (missing parts from reference TRBV2 and TRBJ2-2): EPEVTQTPSHQVTQMGQEVILRCVPISNHLYFYWYRQILGQKVEFLVSFYNNEISEKSEIFDDQFSVERPDGSNFTLKIRSTKLEDSAMYFCASSLSGTGVPNTGELFFGEGSRLTVL.

This clone turned up a few times. V gene TRBV6-1 combines with J gene TRBJ2-7, with 10 bases identical to TRBD1. The trim removed 9 bases at V and 2 bases at J, leaving 4 bases unmatched. The CDR3 loop spans 13 amino acids. Germline V gene sequence: CDR1 MNHNS, CDR2 SASEGT. This CDR3 reads CASGTGETYEQYF. The CDR3 DNA is TGTGCCAGTGGGACAGGGGAAACCTACGAGCAGTACTTC.

This clone has just one count. The genes are TRBV30 and TRBJ1-1; D is perhaps TRBD1 (6 bases). With 4 bases removed from V and 3 bases from J, the gap between germline ends came to 12 bases. CDR3 size: 13 residues. CDR1 is GTSNPN, CDR2 SVGIG, per germline (reference sequence). The CDR3 reads CAWNRAPDTEAFF. The CDR3 DNA follows: TGTGCCTGGAACAGGGCCCCGGACACTGAAGCTTTCTTT.

The J gene is TRBJ2-5, the V gene TRBV7-2, with a tentative D call TRBD2 (6 bases). Germline lookup yields CDR1 SGHTA and CDR2 FQGNSA. Trimming shortened V by 2 bases and J by 0 bases, and 13 bases separated the two germline ends. This CDR3 is 16 amino acids long. The CDR3 region is CASSLLGGEYQETQYF. CDR3 nucleotides: TGTGCCAGCAGCTTATTAGGCGGGGAGTACCAAGAGACCCAGTACTTC.

J is TRBJ1-4 and V is TRBV30; 7 nucleotides agree with TRBD1. CDR1 is GTSNPN and CDR2 is SVGIG in the germline V gene (reference sequence). CDR3 length: 17 residues. Unmatched junction bases numbered 14, after V lost 7 bases and J lost 0 bases. Here the CDR3 reads CAYLPYRGGPTNEKLFF. CDR3 bases: TGTGCCTACCTCCCGTACAGGGGTGGCCCAACTAATGAAAAACTGTTTTTT.

The genes are TRBV7-2 and TRBJ2-2, with D uncertain. The CDR3 contains 13 residues. V lost 1 base and J lost 5, with 5 bases in between. In germline, CDR1 is SGHTA, CDR2 FQGNSA. The CDR3 region is CASSLGRTGELFF. The CDR3 DNA follows: TGTGCCAGCAGCTTAGGTCGGACCGGGGAGCTGTTTTTT.

The chain recombines TRBV7-9 with TRBJ2-1; D unclear. This CDR3 has 14 amino acids. Germline V gene sequence: CDR1 SEHNR, CDR2 FQNEAQ (reference sequence). Trimming removed 1 base from V and 8 bases from J, with 12 bases in between. CDR3 DNA: TGTGCCAGCAGCTTAGTTGGCCCCATGCATGAGCAGTTCTTC. The encoded protein is CASSLVGPMHEQFF.